The sequence of this T cell receptor (beta chain) was determined in a study of identical twins. Broader study findings: Analyses based on zero insertions could be partly confounded by invariant MAIT and iNKT cells.

This clonotype was seen only a few times. Its target is unknown. J gave up 3 bases and V 0 bases, and 5 bases lay outside the gene matches. This CDR3 is built from 15 residues. The germline CDR1 and CDR2 sequences are SGDLS and YYNGEE. A universal primer binding site was introduced by template switching. The final cDNA contained unique molecular identifiers. TCRdb redid the calling of the 5' RACE reads with MiXCR, one entry per CDR3 protein. This repertoire shows some 190,000 distinct CDR3 sequences, about a sixth found once; its top ten account for over 35%. The same data also went into a second study, on T cells expressing NK-cell markers. This second report adds: In sorted CD3+CD56+NKG2C+, CD3+CD56+NKG2C- and CD3+CD56-NKG2C+ T cells, TCR beta repertoires were obtained. NKG2C+ dominant clonotype frequencies in five to seven donors were about 1.0-7.5% of CD8+ T cells.

The sequencing input was CD8+ T cells sorted from blood. The clonotype was recovered from a woman between 18 and 30 years old in good health. V is TRBV9 and J is TRBJ2-7; TRBD2 matches 8 bases. The CDR3 nucleotides are TGTGCCAGCAGCGTAGAAGCGGGGGCGAACTACGAGCAGTACTTC. It specifies CASSVEAGANYEQYF.